One TCR beta chain is described in this entry. Its target is unknown. This record belongs to a study of cytomegalovirus exposure and HLA in healthy donors. Study outcomes and limitations: An analysis was carried out at a later point. It showed that HLA-associated TCR beta chains were more clonally expanded than equally common non-associated chains.

Looked up from germline, CDR1 is MNHEY and CDR2 is SVGAGI. Trimming took 6 bases from V and 1 from J; bases not matched to a gene: 5. The CDR3 has 15 residues. Vbeta (60) and Jbeta (13) primers were used in the PCR. This table comes from immunoSEQ multiplex PCR, and its TCRdb copy is limited to in-frame clones, with some not included. The table shows 130,000 or so clones, with around 80% occurring only once. This clonotype was sampled from a woman aged 40 to 50 in good health and CMV-seronegative. Sequencing was carried out using PBMCs. This rearrangement joins TRBV6-5 to TRBJ2-2; 7 positions match TRBD2. CDR3 coding DNA: TGTGCCAGCAGCCAAGGCGGGGGGAACACCGGGGAGCTGTTTTTT. This encodes CASSQGGGNTGELFF.